Listed below are T cell receptor beta chains from one sample, sequenced in a study of regulatory T cells in long-lasting Graves disease. MiXCR, applied by TCRdb to the multiplex PCR reads, yields one record per CDR3 protein. The table has around 470,000 distinct CDR3 sequences, 11% to 15% seen once. This sample was shared with a second study, whose subject was T cells in Graves' hyperthyroidism and ophthalmopathy.

Sequenced material: peripheral blood mononuclear cells (PBMCs), taken at new diagnosis, from a patient treated with antithyroid drugs. These receptors all stem from a woman aged 50 to 60 with Graves disease. Both conserved end residues are part of each CDR3. Rows give clone size only sometimes, using once, few, many, or a class for an expanded clone.

CSASKGGDFWWNTEAFF	TRBJ1-1	-	TRBV20-1
CASSLAGAGSGEKLFF	TRBJ1-4	many	TRBV7-6
CAISDQRGASYEQYF	TRBJ2-7	many	TRBV10-3
CASSGLWDSTNTGELFF	TRBJ2-2	many	TRBV19
CASSPRDRGRANTEAFF	TRBJ1-1	-	TRBV7-8
CASSIGQGLYEQYF	TRBJ2-7	-	TRBV19
CASSNYGRASWQFF	TRBJ2-1	many	TRBV28
CASRRPPTRAGANTGELFF	TRBJ2-2	many	TRBV28
CASSSGVAGANVLTF	TRBJ2-6	many	TRBV12-3/TRBV12-4
CAITDQGAGETQYF	TRBJ2-5	-	TRBV10-3
CASNKSGQGGAPLTYAEAFF	TRBJ1-1	-	TRBV6-1
CASSNLAGPTDTQYF	TRBJ2-3	many	TRBV5-1
CASSLDGHYNEQFF	TRBJ2-1	-	TRBV7-6
CSASPGLADNEQFF	TRBJ2-1	few	TRBV20-1
CASSRPGGPTEAFF	TRBJ1-1	-	TRBV5-1
CASSLDAQIRLYF	TRBJ2-7	many	TRBV5-1
CASSSFTGELVF	TRBJ2-2	few	TRBV27
CASSLRVYGYTF	TRBJ1-2	many	TRBV28
CASSWTSGGTYEQYF	TRBJ2-7	many	TRBV5-1
CAISLQGQGATGELFF	TRBJ2-2	-	TRBV10-3
CASSQGSGSGNEQFF	TRBJ2-1	many	TRBV3-1
CAISESGGRGQPQHF	TRBJ1-5	few	TRBV10-3
CASSPEGGSNQPQHF	TRBJ1-5	many	TRBV5-1
CASAIAGVPYNEQFF	TRBJ2-1	many	TRBV28
CASRGRTSGSNNEQFF	TRBJ2-1	many	TRBV2
CATSEQGAVGELFF	TRBJ2-2	-	TRBV24-1
CSAREFEQFF	TRBJ2-1	many	TRBV20-1
CASGLGGQGGNEQFF	TRBJ2-1	many	TRBV12-5
CASSLGAGGSQPQHF	TRBJ1-5	many	TRBV7-2
CASSLARPGNQPQHF	TRBJ1-5	-	TRBV7-2
CASSSDRGSYEQYF	TRBJ2-7	many	TRBV7-9
CASSIHSGGSTGELFF	TRBJ2-2	few	TRBV19
CATAARDGFNQPQHF	TRBJ1-5	-	TRBV2
CSATDYLTGPTEAFF	TRBJ1-1	many	TRBV20-1
CASTYGWGQAEQYF	TRBJ2-7	many	TRBV12-3/TRBV12-4
CASSPSGQGRNTEAFF	TRBJ1-1	many	TRBV18
CASSQGWGEAKNIQYF	TRBJ2-4	-	TRBV4-1
CASSFGGGQYF	-	-	TRBV28
CASSDERGIGEQYF	TRBJ2-7	-	TRBV9
CASSLGGLAGGQETQYF	TRBJ2-5	many	TRBV9
CASRFGDEQYF	TRBJ2-7	-	TRBV6-1
CASSLGRGAVTQYF	TRBJ2-3	-	TRBV11-2
CASSPPETGPNEKLFF	TRBJ1-4	-	TRBV18
CAWTGGTNTQYF	TRBJ2-3	many	TRBV30
CASSTLEASWTATETQYF	TRBJ2-5	many	TRBV12-3/TRBV12-4
CASSTVSIPGSSGNTIYF	TRBJ1-3	few	TRBV3-1
CASSPGQGVANTGELFF	TRBJ2-2	-	TRBV6-4
CASSHGTGNQPQHF	TRBJ1-5	many	TRBV28
CASPSWTVVSGELFF	TRBJ2-2	-	TRBV28
CANSVGLASYGQYF	TRBJ2-7	-	TRBV10-3
CASSSTPTLAGGRPQYF	TRBJ2-3	few	TRBV7-2
CSVETSTSGRRDEQFF	TRBJ2-1	many	TRBV29-1
CAWSVGQQETQYF	TRBJ2-5	many	TRBV30
CASPGTGELFF	TRBJ2-2	many	TRBV9
CASSLSSSGSYNEQFF	TRBJ2-1	few	TRBV28
CASSAAGGRNEQFF	TRBJ2-1	-	TRBV7-3
CASRGQREGTGELFF	TRBJ2-2	few	TRBV3-1
CASSGWRRGMNTEAFF	TRBJ1-1	-	TRBV5-5
CASSRGTSGASYEQYF	TRBJ2-7	-	TRBV5-5